The T cell receptor beta chain under discussion was sequenced for a study of blood T cell repertoires in COVID-19. Study details: T cells, B-cell-depleted T cells, or PBMCs provided the cDNA or gDNA that served as material.

With 4 bases removed from V and 7 bases from J, the gap between germline ends came to 11 bases. The CDR3 contains 12 residues. Germline CDR1 and CDR2: MNHEY and SMNVEV (reference sequence). As processed by the authors: Nucleated cell number was recorded as an estimate derived from reference gene primer amplification. The table came from immunoSEQ multiplex PCR; TCRdb's copy has only in-frame clones and leaves some out. V, J and clone size are taken as reported in that table, and D and trimming were inferred from the DNA itself. The sample carries 150,000 to 200,000 clones, approximately 92% recorded once. Enrollment of patients from Seattle took place during active infection, with longitudinal follow-up.

V gene TRBV27 combines with J gene TRBJ2-7; D possibly corresponds to TRBD1 (6 bases). This clonotype originated in a young man with COVID-19, enrolled during active disease. Sequenced: peripheral blood. The CDR3 DNA is TGTGCCAGCAGTTCCGTCACAGGGGAGCAGTACTTC. As protein: CASSSVTGEQYF.